These 16 T cell receptor beta chains were sequenced from one sample in a study of T cell changes during pregnancy in multiple sclerosis. Only in-frame clones appear in the TCRdb table, and some are missing; sequencing was by immunoSEQ multiplex PCR. The repertoire holds tens of thousands of clones, with around 93% as singletons. Here the sequenced sample was peripheral blood, taken in the second trimester of pregnancy. The receptors derive from a female donor in good health, enrolled as a control in a pregnancy study.

The genes are TRBV6-1 and TRBJ2-5; 9 bases align to TRBD2. Trimming took 0 bases from V and 6 from J; bases not matched to a gene: 8. CDR3 length equals 16 residues. Germline-derived CDR1 and CDR2 are MNHNS and SASEGT. The CDR3 DNA follows: TGTGCCAGCAGTGAAGCTGGCGGGGGGGTAAGACAGACCCAGTACTTC. Amino acids: CASSEAGGGVRQTQYF.

The genes are TRBV19 and TRBJ1-4; D possibly corresponds to TRBD1 (6 bases). V was trimmed by 4 bases and J by 0 bases, leaving 9 bases between them. This CDR3 comprises 15 residues. CDR1 and CDR2 from the germline V gene are LNHDA and SQIVND (reference sequence). CDR3 protein: CASSRGQTTNEKLFF. In nucleotides, the CDR3 is TGTGCCAGTAGTAGAGGACAGACAACTAATGAAAAACTGTTTTTT.

V gene TRBV4-3 combines with J gene TRBJ1-2, with 10 nucleotides matching TRBD1. The length of the CDR3 is 16 residues. Looked up from germline, CDR1 is LGHNA and CDR2 is YSLEER. Unmatched junction bases numbered 6, after V lost 3 bases and J lost 2 bases. The CDR3 DNA is TGCGCCAGCAGCCATGCGCCGGGACAGGGGAACTATGGCTACACCTTC. Translating it yields CASSHAPGQGNYGYTF.

The chain couples TRBV11-3 to TRBJ2-7; D not certain. V was shortened by 4 bases and J by 3 bases, with 4 bases between the two germline ends. This CDR3 contains 11 residues. In germline, CDR1 is SGHNT, CDR2 YENEEA. The CDR3 DNA reads TGTGCCAGCAGCTGGAGCTACGAGCAGTACTTC. It codes for CASSWSYEQYF.

CDR3 region: CASIDLGRSNTEAFF. In nucleotides, the CDR3 is TGTGCCAGCATCGACCTAGGGAGGTCAAACACTGAAGCTTTCTTT. The V gene is TRBV6-1, the J gene TRBJ1-1, with D unclear. The CDR3 spans 15 residues. From germline, CDR1 is MNHNS and CDR2 SASEGT. The V and J ends lost 7 bases and 2 bases respectively, with 17 bases between them.

This clone has just one count. The rearrangement links TRBV7-2 to TRBJ1-1; a weak D match, TRBD1 (5 bases). The CDR3 is 16 amino acids. The germline CDR1 and CDR2 sequences are SGHTA and FQGNSA. Trimming left V 1 base short and J 3 bases short, with 15 bases between. CDR3 region: CASSLDLAGSHTEAFF. The CDR3, as DNA: TGTGCCAGCAGCTTAGATCTCGCAGGGTCGCACACTGAAGCTTTCTTT.

V gene TRBV7-3 combines with J gene TRBJ2-3; weak D call: TRBD1 (5 bases). Germline CDR1 and CDR2: SGHTA and FQGTGA. This CDR3 spans 14 amino acids. V lost 10 bases, J lost 5 bases, and 19 bases lay in between. The CDR3 sequence is CATSGFPQGDTQYF. As DNA, the CDR3 is TGTGCCACCTCAGGGTTCCCTCAGGGAGATACGCAGTATTTT.

The chain joins TRBV2 to TRBJ1-1; 8 positions match TRBD1. This CDR3 is built from 13 residues. The germline gives CDR1 SNHLY, CDR2 FYNNEI. V dropped 11 bases and J dropped 2; count of bases not matched to a gene: 7. The CDR3 region is CAFKQGVNTEAFF. The CDR3 DNA is TGTGCCTTCAAACAGGGGGTCAACACTGAAGCTTTCTTT.

V gene TRBV5-5 combines with J gene TRBJ1-6, with 8 bases fitting TRBD1. Germline assignment: CDR1 SGHKS and CDR2 YYEKEE (reference sequence). After removal of 5 bases from V and 11 bases from J, the junction contained 12 bases not matched to a gene. The CDR3 contains 15 residues. DNA for the CDR3: TGTGCCAGCAGATACACCGGGACAGGTGAACCACCCCTCCACTTT. Translation: CASRYTGTGEPPLHF.

This rearrangement joins TRBV5-4 to TRBJ2-5; 7 bases line up with TRBD2. Germline lookup yields CDR1 SGHNT and CDR2 YYREEE (reference sequence). There are 14 residues in the CDR3. V gave up 4 bases and J gave up 4 bases; unmatched junction bases: 7. CDR3 amino acids: CASSPGTTTETQYF. The DNA for the CDR3 is TGTGCCAGCAGCCCCGGGACTACCACAGAGACCCAGTACTTC.

The rearrangement uses TRBV11-3 and TRBJ1-2; 10 nucleotides line up with TRBD1. V was clipped by 5 bases and J by 4 bases; unmatched bases: 10. This CDR3 region has 16 residues. Germline V lookup: CDR1 SGHNT, CDR2 YENEEA. CDR3 coding DNA: TGTGCCAGCAGCCAACCGGGACAGGGGAATTTCTATGGCTACACCTTC. Translating gives CASSQPGQGNFYGYTF.

The chain uses TRBV5-6 and TRBJ2-3, with 7 nucleotides matching TRBD1. With V trimmed by 3 bases and J by 2 bases, 6 bases remained unmatched. The germline V gene encodes CDR1 SGHDT and CDR2 YYEEEE. The CDR3 is 15 residues long. In DNA, the CDR3 is TGTGCCAGCAGCTCGAGGGGGCACTTCACAGATACGCAGTATTTT. Translation: CASSSRGHFTDTQYF.

The chain links TRBV5-1 to TRBJ2-1; 11 positions agree with TRBD1. CDR1 and CDR2 from the germline V gene are SGHRS and YFSETQ. The CDR3 contains 15 residues. V shed 4 bases and J 6 bases; nucleotides not matched to a gene: 6. For the CDR3, the DNA is TGCGCCAGCAGCACCGGACAGGGGGCAGGCAATGAGCAGTTCTTC. This sequence encodes CASSTGQGAGNEQFF. The full variable domain, in which reference TRBV5-1 and TRBJ2-1 provide the parts outside the CDR3, is KAGVTQTPRYLIKTRGQQVTLSCSPISGHRSVSWYQQTPGQGLQFLFEYFSETQRNKGNFPGRFSGRQFSNSRSEMNVSTLELGDSALYLCASSTGQGAGNEQFFGPGTRLTVL.

V and J are TRBV4-3 and TRBJ2-3; D gene uncertain. This CDR3 has 13 residues. The germline V gene has CDR1 LGHNA and CDR2 YSLEER. The V and J ends lost 1 base and 1 base respectively, with 3 bases between them. This CDR3 is CASSQAGTDTQYF. The CDR3 nucleotides read TGCGCCAGCAGCCAAGCGGGCACAGATACGCAGTATTTT.

V is TRBV29-1 and J is TRBJ2-3; D remains ambiguous. Germline CDR1 is SQVTM and CDR2 is ANQGSEA. The CDR3 is 10 amino acids. V lost 7 bases and J 5 bases, leaving 7 bases between the germline ends. DNA for the CDR3: TGCAGCGGAGGCGGAGATACGCAGTATTTT. It specifies CSGGGDTQYF.

V gene TRBV4-3 combines with J gene TRBJ2-2; 7 bases align to TRBD2. This CDR3 has 17 residues. V gave up 0 bases and J gave up 5 bases; unmatched junction bases: 9. Per germline, CDR1 LGHNA and CDR2 YSLEER. The DNA for the CDR3 is TGCGCCAGCAGCCAAGATCTGGGGGGGGTCAGGACCGGGGAGCTGTTTTTT. Translated, it gives CASSQDLGGVRTGELFF.